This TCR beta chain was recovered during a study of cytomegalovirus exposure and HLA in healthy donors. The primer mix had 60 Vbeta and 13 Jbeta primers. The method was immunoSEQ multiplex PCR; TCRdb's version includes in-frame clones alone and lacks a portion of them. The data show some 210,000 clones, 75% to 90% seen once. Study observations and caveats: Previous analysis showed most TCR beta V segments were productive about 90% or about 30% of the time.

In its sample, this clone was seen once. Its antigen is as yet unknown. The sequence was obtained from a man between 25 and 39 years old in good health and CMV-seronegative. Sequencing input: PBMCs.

The CDR3 coding sequence is TGTGCCAGCAGCCTGGGACAGGGGAACACCGGGGAGCTGTTTTTT. It translates to CASSLGQGNTGELFF. The gene calls are TRBV7-9 and TRBJ2-2; 9 nucleotides match TRBD1. CDR1 is SEHNR and CDR2 is FQNEAQ in the germline V gene (reference sequence). The CDR3 has 15 amino acids. V shed 5 bases, J shed 1 base, and the junction held 2 bases outside the gene matches.